This T cell receptor (beta chain) was sequenced during a study of identical twins. Study findings and constraints: A partial confounding effect on zero-insertion analyses could come from invariant MAIT and iNKT cells.

A single record per CDR3 protein comes from TCRdb applying MiXCR to the 5' RACE reads. The top ten clones hold 0.35% to 0.45% of a sample with about 530,000 distinct CDR3 sequences, roughly 15% of them seen once. Germline assignment: CDR1 KGHDR and CDR2 SFDVKD. Deletions cut 4 bases from V and 5 bases from J, with 2 bases between. This CDR3 has 11 residues. About this clonotype: Its antigen is not known.

The same sample was also used in a study of yellow fever vaccine responses in identical twins.

The clonotype comes from a woman aged 18-30 years in good health. The chain combines TRBV24-1 with TRBJ2-4; unclear D gene. Sequenced input: CD4+ T cells sorted from blood. The CDR3 DNA reads as TGTGCCACCAGTGAACAAAACATTCAGTACTTC. Translation: CATSEQNIQYF.